The rows below give T cell receptor beta chains drawn from one sample of a study of early T cells in non-severe SARS-CoV-2 infection. TCRdb ran MiXCR on the 5' RACE reads and lists one entry per CDR3 protein. The sample consists of about 70,000 distinct CDR3 sequences, around 12% of them appearing once. The material sequenced was whole blood, taken at baseline. The origin of the receptors is an adult who was a healthcare worker with PCR-confirmed SARS-CoV-2 infection or an uninfected control (not recorded which). The donor label of this sample is uncertain. CDR3s include the opening cysteine and the closing phenylalanine or tryptophan. A D gene is named only where the DNA matches it firmly. Only some rows state a clone size, as once, few, many or a class for expanded clones.

J: TRBJ1-5
D: -
size: many
V: TRBV6-5
CDR3: CASSPQGFNQPQHF
DNA: TGTGCCAGCAGTCCCCAGGGGTTCAATCAGCCCCAGCATTTT

J: TRBJ2-7
D: -
size: -
V: TRBV6-1
CDR3: CASSEEQGLSYEQYF
DNA: TGTGCCAGCAGTGAAGAGCAGGGGCTCTCCTACGAGCAGTACTTC

J: TRBJ2-7
D: -
size: many
V: TRBV10-3
CDR3: CAISESVPEQYF
DNA: TGTGCCATCAGTGAGTCGGTCCCCGAGCAGTACTTC

J: TRBJ2-7
D: -
size: many
V: TRBV7-7
CDR3: CASSPTVGSYEQYF
DNA: TGTGCCAGCAGCCCGACAGTGGGCTCCTACGAGCAGTACTTC

J: TRBJ2-1
D: TRBD2
size: few
V: TRBV29-1
CDR3: CSAGAGVMNEQFF
DNA: TGCAGCGCCGGCGCGGGAGTGATGAATGAGCAGTTCTTC

J: TRBJ2-1
D: TRBD2
size: -
V: TRBV7-8
CDR3: CATQDKAGCNEQFF
DNA: TGTGCCACTCAGGACAAAGCGGGGTGCAATGAGCAGTTCTTC

J: TRBJ1-1
D: -
size: -
V: TRBV7-2
CDR3: CASSLNQGTVPEAFF
DNA: TGTGCCAGCAGCTTAAACCAGGGTACCGTCCCTGAAGCTTTCTTT

J: TRBJ1-2
D: -
size: -
V: TRBV11-2
CDR3: CASSFKRGTYGYTF
DNA: TGTGCCAGCAGCTTTAAACGGGGTACCTATGGCTACACCTTC

J: TRBJ2-2
D: -
size: few
V: TRBV24-1
CDR3: CATSDAVVNTGELFF
DNA: TGTGCCACCAGTGATGCAGTCGTGAACACCGGGGAGCTGTTTTTT

J: TRBJ1-1
D: -
size: many
V: TRBV7-2
CDR3: CASSFRGNTEAFF
DNA: TGTGCCAGCAGCTTCCGAGGGAACACTGAAGCTTTCTTT

J: TRBJ1-6
D: -
size: few
V: TRBV20-1
CDR3: CSAPDWSSYNSPLHF
DNA: TGCAGTGCTCCCGACTGGAGCTCCTATAATTCACCCCTCCACTTT

J: TRBJ2-7
D: TRBD2
size: few
V: TRBV5-4
CDR3: CASNPASGRAYEQYF
DNA: TGTGCCAGCAATCCCGCTAGCGGGAGGGCCTACGAGCAGTACTTC

J: TRBJ2-3
D: -
size: few
V: TRBV24-1
CDR3: CATSDPGATDTQYF
DNA: TGTGCCACCAGTGACCCGGGGGCCACAGATACGCAGTATTTT

J: TRBJ1-1
D: -
size: -
V: TRBV30
CDR3: CAWSVPTTPEAFF
DNA: TGTGCCTGGAGTGTACCCACGACACCTGAAGCTTTCTTT

J: TRBJ2-5
D: -
size: -
V: TRBV11-2
CDR3: CASSFSSQETQYF
DNA: TGTGCCAGCAGCTTCTCCAGTCAAGAGACCCAGTACTTC

J: TRBJ2-1
D: -
size: many
V: TRBV9
CDR3: CASSGNEQFF
DNA: TGTGCCAGCAGCGGAAATGAGCAGTTCTTC

J: TRBJ1-5
D: TRBD1
size: -
V: TRBV7-2
CDR3: CASSPDLTGEWAQPQHF
DNA: TGTGCCAGCAGCCCAGACCTGACAGGGGAGTGGGCTCAGCCCCAGCATTTT

J: TRBJ1-5
D: -
size: few
V: TRBV4-3
CDR3: CASSQVGTNQPQHF
DNA: TGCGCCAGCAGCCAAGTCGGCACCAATCAGCCCCAGCATTTT

J: TRBJ2-5
D: -
size: many
V: TRBV6-1
CDR3: CASNRDNSQETQYF
DNA: TGTGCCAGCAACCGGGACAACTCCCAAGAGACCCAGTACTTC

J: TRBJ1-6
D: -
size: many
V: TRBV12-3/TRBV12-4
CDR3: CASTTGLLHSPLHF
DNA: TGTGCCAGCACCACGGGACTTCTGCATTCACCCCTCCACTTT

J: TRBJ1-5
D: -
size: few
V: TRBV5-1
CDR3: CASSPGTQNQPQHF
DNA: TGCGCCAGCAGCCCGGGGACACAAAATCAGCCCCAGCATTTT

J: TRBJ2-5
D: -
size: many
V: TRBV4-1
CDR3: CASSPAGKETQYF
DNA: TGCGCCAGCAGCCCCGCGGGGAAAGAGACCCAGTACTTC

J: TRBJ1-2
D: -
size: -
V: TRBV19
CDR3: CASSPGTYTYGYTF
DNA: TGTGCCAGTAGTCCAGGGACATATACCTATGGCTACACCTTC

J: TRBJ1-4
D: TRBD1
size: many
V: TRBV18
CDR3: CASSSSGGENEKLFF
DNA: TGTGCCAGCTCATCGTCAGGGGGCGAGAATGAAAAACTGTTTTTT

J: TRBJ1-3
D: -
size: -
V: TRBV21-1
CDR3: CASSNLLNIRGTGNTIYF
DNA: TGTGCCAGCAGCAACCTACTGAATATTAGAGGGACTGGAAACACCATATATTTT

J: TRBJ2-1
D: -
size: few
V: TRBV6-5
CDR3: CASSTTSFPSYNEQFF
DNA: TGTGCCAGCAGTACAACTAGCTTCCCCTCCTACAATGAGCAGTTCTTC

J: TRBJ1-4
D: -
size: -
V: TRBV11-3
CDR3: CASSLKPGAEKLFF
DNA: TGTGCCAGCAGCTTAAAGCCAGGGGCGGAAAAACTGTTTTTT

J: TRBJ2-7
D: -
size: few
V: TRBV29-1
CDR3: CSVARDRQNEQYF
DNA: TGCAGCGTTGCCCGGGACCGACAAAACGAGCAGTACTTC

J: TRBJ2-7
D: TRBD1
size: few
V: TRBV24-1
CDR3: CATSAATGAGEQYF
DNA: TGTGCCACCAGTGCCGCGACAGGGGCCGGCGAGCAGTACTTC

J: TRBJ2-2
D: TRBD2
size: -
V: TRBV9
CDR3: CASSASGGYTGELFF
DNA: TGTGCCAGCAGCGCGAGCGGGGGGTACACCGGGGAGCTGTTTTTT

J: TRBJ2-2
D: -
size: -
V: TRBV12-3/TRBV12-4
CDR3: CASSLGGTGELFF
DNA: TGTGCCAGCAGTTTGGGAGGAACCGGGGAGCTGTTTTTT

J: TRBJ1-1
D: -
size: -
V: TRBV12-3/TRBV12-4
CDR3: CASSLGVLTGGAFF
DNA: TGTGCCAGCAGTTTAGGCGTTTTAACAGGAGGAGCTTTCTTT

J: TRBJ1-3
D: -
size: once
V: TRBV25-1
CDR3: CASRGGWGGNTIYF
DNA: TGTGCCAGCAGGGGGGGTTGGGGCGGAAACACCATATATTTT

J: TRBJ1-2
D: -
size: few
V: TRBV11-2
CDR3: CASSLGRGLAYGYTF
DNA: TGTGCCAGCAGCTTAGGGCGGGGGCTGGCGTATGGCTACACCTTC

J: TRBJ1-1
D: -
size: -
V: TRBV7-9
CDR3: CASSSLRDRYTEAFF
DNA: TGTGCCAGCAGCTCCTTAAGGGACCGATACACTGAAGCTTTCTTT

J: TRBJ2-1
D: TRBD2
size: -
V: TRBV18
CDR3: CASSPAAGGDEQFF
DNA: TGTGCCAGCTCACCTGCTGCGGGGGGGGATGAGCAGTTCTTC

J: TRBJ2-5
D: -
size: few
V: TRBV21-1
CDR3: CASSDWTSGIKETQYF
DNA: TGTGCCAGCAGCGACTGGACTAGCGGTATAAAAGAGACCCAGTACTTC

J: TRBJ2-3
D: -
size: few
V: TRBV11-1
CDR3: CASSSGDSSTDTQYF
DNA: TGTGCCAGCAGCTCAGGAGATTCTAGCACAGATACGCAGTATTTT

J: TRBJ2-5
D: -
size: -
V: TRBV5-5
CDR3: CASSLGWTETQYF
DNA: TGTGCCAGCAGCTTAGGGTGGACCGAGACCCAGTACTTC

J: TRBJ2-1
D: TRBD1
size: few
V: TRBV11-2
CDR3: CASSSPTGKARYNEQFF
DNA: TGTGCCAGCAGCTCCCCGACAGGGAAGGCGCGCTACAATGAGCAGTTCTTC

J: TRBJ2-7
D: -
size: -
V: TRBV18
CDR3: CASASTQHTSYEQYF
DNA: TGTGCCAGCGCATCAACACAGCACACGTCCTACGAGCAGTACTTC

J: TRBJ2-7
D: -
size: -
V: TRBV10-3
CDR3: CAISEGGRTYEQYF
DNA: TGTGCCATCAGTGAGGGGGGGAGGACCTACGAGCAGTACTTC

J: TRBJ1-3
D: TRBD1
size: many
V: TRBV12-3/TRBV12-4
CDR3: CASSLLEGAEGNTIYF
DNA: TGTGCCAGCAGTTTACTAGAGGGGGCTGAAGGAAACACCATATATTTT

J: TRBJ2-7
D: -
size: many
V: TRBV6-6
CDR3: CASSLRGEQYF
DNA: TGTGCCAGCAGTTTGCGGGGCGAGCAGTACTTC

J: TRBJ2-3
D: TRBD1
size: many
V: TRBV7-2
CDR3: CASSRARDRQYF
DNA: TGTGCCAGCAGCCGAGCCCGGGACAGGCAGTATTTT

J: TRBJ2-3
D: -
size: few
V: TRBV20-1
CDR3: CSAPPRRGNTDTQYF
DNA: TGCAGTGCTCCTCCCCGTCGTGGGAACACAGATACGCAGTATTTT

J: TRBJ2-1
D: TRBD2
size: few
V: TRBV6-4
CDR3: CASSDNHGTSGSFLSYNEQFF
DNA: TGTGCCAGCAGTGATAATCACGGGACTAGCGGGAGTTTTCTGTCCTACAATGAGCAGTTCTTC

J: TRBJ2-3
D: -
size: few
V: TRBV14
CDR3: CASSLDGQPLGTQYF
DNA: TGTGCCAGCAGCTTAGACGGGCAACCGCTCGGTACGCAGTATTTT

J: TRBJ1-1
D: -
size: -
V: TRBV10-3
CDR3: CAIRGGMNTEAFF
DNA: TGTGCCATCAGAGGGGGGATGAACACTGAAGCTTTCTTT

J: TRBJ2-6
D: TRBD1
size: few
V: TRBV7-6
CDR3: CASSSGQGNSGANVLTF
DNA: TGTGCCAGCAGCTCAGGACAGGGAAACTCTGGGGCCAACGTCCTGACTTTC

J: TRBJ1-2
D: -
size: few
V: TRBV6-5
CDR3: CASSYSGVDGYTF
DNA: TGTGCCAGCAGTTACTCAGGGGTAGATGGCTACACCTTC

J: TRBJ2-1
D: TRBD1
size: few
V: TRBV18
CDR3: CASSATGGLAYVGYNEQFF
DNA: TGTGCCAGCTCCGCGACAGGGGGCTTGGCATACGTTGGATACAATGAGCAGTTCTTC